A few counts support the clone carrying this TCR beta chain. No antigen is known for it. One entry per CDR3 protein, called by TCRdb with MiXCR from the RACE reads. This sample yields about 42,000 distinct CDR3 sequences, of which around 12% are seen a single time; about 6% belongs to the top ten. These data belong to a study of human T cells and chemical hapten exposure. Study-wide background: Patients additionally received therapeutic doses of diphenylcyclopropenone on the scalp once a week, and this continued throughout the approximately 23-week study. TCR yields differed between samples (mainly from small differences in pooled library volume).

Time point: pre-sensitization, week 0. Treatment denoted: therapeutic diphenylcyclopropenone sensitization with weekly scalp DPC. RNA extraction used unfractionated whole blood as the source of total RNA. V was clipped by 5 bases and J by 9 bases; unmatched bases: 10. CDR3 length equals 15 residues. Germline V lookup: CDR1 DFQATT, CDR2 SNEGSKA (reference sequence). Study-wide findings and caveats: No change in TCRs above 1 in 1000 frequency was produced by DPC sensitization.

This TCR was recovered from a woman in her thirties with alopecia areata. Some clones in this sample may be carry-over from other donors' samples. This chain connects TRBV20-1 to TRBJ2-1, with 13 positions matching TRBD2. Sequenced here: whole blood, sampled in connection with sensitization to the hapten diphenylcyclopropenone (DPC). For the CDR3, the DNA is TGCAGTGCTGATACCGGGACTAGCGGGACGAGTGAGCAGTTCTTC. This sequence encodes CSADTGTSGTSEQFF.